This paragraph covers one T cell receptor (beta chain) sequence. Which antigen it targets is not known. One base away there is no much larger clone; base qualities are not given. The immunoSEQ Assay, a bias-controlled multiplex PCR, was used to amplify TCRbeta CDR3 regions from genomic DNA. Regarding the original processing steps: The number of nucleated cells in each sample was estimated from the amplification of reference gene primers within the assay. To quantify the absolute abundance of each unique TCRbeta CDR3 rearrangement, sequence reads were collapsed and filtered. Productive Simpson clonality was computed per sample as the square root of Simpson's diversity index over productive rearrangements. Imported from immuneACCESS, the table was reduced by TCRdb to in-frame sequences with V and J called. These copies leave out some clones; in studies compared against another copy, an unresolved V gene accounts for under half, and the cause of the remainder is not known. That table supplies the V and J calls and clone size; D and trimming were determined from the DNA. Within this sample are fewer than 300,000 clones, with about 70% of them counted one time only. The top ten constitute around 3.4% of the sample.

Whole blood was collected in K2EDTA tubes by collaborating institutions according to the institutions' own protocols. For TCRbeta analysis, collaborators shipped samples in one of three forms: frozen whole blood, isolated PBMCs, or DNA extracted from either of those sample types. This specimen belongs to a study of blood T cell repertoires in COVID-19 (dated by TCRdb to the early 2020s). With respect to the entire study: The collaborator samples originated in the United States, Italy and Spain and spanned the acute and convalescent phases of COVID-19. A de-identified subject ID, COVID-19 status, age in years and sex were almost always included in the sample metadata. The samples were drawn from the first 160 participants of the ongoing ImmuneRACE study and from some 1,300 subjects provided by 6 global collaborators. HLA class I and class II types, where available, came from metadata supplied by the sample provider rather than from assay-based typing. The prospective study material was composed of cDNA or gDNA derived from T cells, B-cell-depleted T cells, or PBMCs. The dataset comprised deeply sampled blood TCRbeta repertoires from subjects exposed to, actively infected with, or recovered from COVID-19. The repertoires were released in a freely available public database intended as a resource for research on the immune response to SARS-CoV-2.

Its CDR3 holds 15 amino acids, cysteine through phenylalanine. Only the CDR3 portion is preserved as DNA: 45 bases, with reading frame beginning at the first base. Looking up the germline V gene yields CDR1 MRHNA and CDR2 SNTAGT. The V end gives up 2 bases and the J end 6 bases, leaving 7 bases in the junction not matched to a gene. The paper as a whole reports these results and caveats: Clinical and demographic metadata were provided uncurated, with the amount varying by source and participant.

The sequencing input was peripheral blood. The receptor's source is a woman older than 75 with acute or convalescent COVID-19. Here the chain combines TRBV6-4 and TRBJ1-5, and 7 junctional nucleotides match TRBD1. The nucleotides read TGTGCCAGCAGTGACGAAGACAGGGTGATTCAGCCCCAGCATTTT. Its protein is CASSDEDRVIQPQHF.